The clone carrying this TCR beta chain was seen at least ten times. This entry is derived from a study of spatial heterogeneity in lung cancer. Time point described: blood at routine non-recurrence follow-up after resection. The study sequenced unsorted whole RNA from tumor, nontumor lung or frozen PBMC. Germline CDR1 reads SNHLY; CDR2 reads FYNNEI. This CDR3 spans 15 amino acids. Trimming cost V 6 bases and J 1 base, with 13 bases left between them. From the 5' RACE reads, TCRdb called clonotypes with MiXCR, one entry per CDR3 protein. The sample consists of around 110,000 distinct CDR3 sequences, 12% of them appearing once.

The input for sequencing was PBMCs, taken at follow-up. The receptor was derived from a male donor with early-stage non-small cell lung cancer. This chain uses TRBV2 with TRBJ2-4; D gene unclear. The CDR3 coding sequence is TGTGCCAGCAGCCGAGACTTACCCGCCAAAAACATTCAGTACTTC. Protein: CASSRDLPAKNIQYF. Full variable domain (remainder filled in from reference TRBV2 and TRBJ2-4): EPEVTQTPSHQVTQMGQEVILRCVPISNHLYFYWYRQILGQKVEFLVSFYNNEISEKSEIFDDQFSVERPDGSNFTLKIRSTKLEDSAMYFCASSRDLPAKNIQYFGAGTRLSVL.